A selection of T cell receptor beta chains follows, all from one sample in a study of blood T cell repertoires in COVID-19. Profiled with immunoSEQ multiplex PCR; TCRdb holds only in-frame clones, not every one. The profile shows about 440,000 clones, about 90% of them singletons. Sequencing was done on a sample of PBMCs or T cells enriched from blood (not recorded which). These receptors were collected from a woman between 18 and 29 years old with acute COVID-19. The CDR3 runs from the conserved cysteine through the conserved F or W. Fields, in order: J gene, clone size, V gene, D gene, CDR3 DNA, CDR3 protein. A D gene is named only where the DNA matches it firmly. Only some rows state a clone size, as once, few, many or a class for expanded clones.

>TRBJ1-5|.|TRBV2|TRBD1
TGTGCCAGAGGGGCCACAGGGGGCAATCAGCCCCAGCATTTT
CARGATGGNQPQHF
>TRBJ2-1|.|TRBV2|TRBD1
TGTGCCAGCAGTGTTGACAGGGGCAATGAGCAGTTCTTC
CASSVDRGNEQFF
>TRBJ2-7|.|TRBV15|TRBD1
TGTGCCACCAGCAGAGTGACAACAGGGGGTGAGCAGTACTTC
CATSRVTTGGEQYF
>TRBJ1-2|.|TRBV10-2|.
TGCGCCAGCAGTCCTCAGCAGCTAGAGGACTATGGCTACACCTTC
CASSPQQLEDYGYTF
>TRBJ1-5|.|TRBV28|.
TGTGCCAGCACTCCTCTAGGTGGCAATCAGCCCCAGCATTTT
CASTPLGGNQPQHF
>TRBJ1-1|.|TRBV7-2|TRBD1
TGTGCCAGCAGCCCCGGCTACAGGGGAAAGGTATTCACTGAAGCTTTCTTT
CASSPGYRGKVFTEAFF
>TRBJ2-7|.|TRBV9|.
TGTGCCAGTGCCCCTAGCGATCCCAGCTACGAGCAGTACTTC
CASAPSDPSYEQYF
>TRBJ1-2|once|TRBV6-5|TRBD1
TGTGCCAGCAGTCCGGACAGGAACTATGGCTACACCTTC
CASSPDRNYGYTF
>TRBJ2-5|.|TRBV2|.
TGTGCCAGCAGTGAAGCGCTTCAGGGCAGAGAGACCCAGTACTTC
CASSEALQGRETQYF
>TRBJ1-1|.|TRBV11-3|.
TGTGCCAGCAGCCGGGACACTTTGAACACTGAAGCTTTCTTT
CASSRDTLNTEAFF
>TRBJ1-2|.|TRBV4-2|.
TGTGCCAGCAGCCAAGATCGGGGAAACTATGGCTACACCTTC
CASSQDRGNYGYTF
>TRBJ1-6|.|TRBV7-2|.
TGTGCCAGCAGCTTAACTGTCACAGGAACCTATAATTCACCCCTCCACTTT
CASSLTVTGTYNSPLHF
>TRBJ1-2|.|TRBV29-1|TRBD1
TGCAGCGTTGAGGGACAGGGGGTTGGCTACACCTTC
CSVEGQGVGYTF
>TRBJ2-7|.|TRBV7-9|.
TGTGCCAGCTTAAATCCCCACGAGCAGTACTTC
CASLNPHEQYF
>TRBJ1-6|once|TRBV10-3|.
TGTGCCATCAGTGCAGGGAATGGTGCTGTAAATTCACCCCTCCACTTT
CAISAGNGAVNSPLHF
>TRBJ1-3|.|TRBV18|TRBD1
TGTGCCAGCTCACCACAGGGGGCCAGCTCTGGAAACACCATATATTTT
CASSPQGASSGNTIYF
>TRBJ1-3|.|TRBV6-5|.
TGTGCCAGCAGTACCGGACACCACTCTGGAAACACCATATATTTT
CASSTGHHSGNTIYF
>TRBJ2-3|.|TRBV5-1|.
TGCGCCAGCAGCTCAAGTAGCGGAACAGATACGCAGTATTTT
CASSSSSGTDTQYF
>TRBJ2-7|.|TRBV19|TRBD1
TGTGCCAGTTCGGGACAGGACACCTACGAGCAGTACTTC
CASSGQDTYEQYF
>TRBJ1-5|.|TRBV6-5|TRBD1
TGTGCCAGCAGTTACGCTGGACAGGGAAGTTCTCAGCCCCAGCATTTT
CASSYAGQGSSQPQHF
>TRBJ2-5|.|TRBV30|TRBD2
TGTGCCTGGAGTGCTGGCGGGAGGAACCAAGAGACCCAGTACTTC
CAWSAGGRNQETQYF
>TRBJ1-6|once|TRBV5-1|.
TGCGCCAGCAGCTTGGGAGGCGGGGAATCACCCCTCCACTTT
CASSLGGGESPLHF
>TRBJ1-1|few|TRBV6-5|.
TGTGCCAGCAGCCCATCTACAGGGACCACTGAAGCTTTCTTT
CASSPSTGTTEAFF
>TRBJ1-1|.|TRBV7-2|.
TGTGCCAGCAGCCCCCGTTCGGTAATTCAAACGGGGTTGAACACTGAAGCTTTCTTT
CASSPRSVIQTGLNTEAFF
>TRBJ1-5|.|TRBV5-6|.
TGTGCCAGCAGCTTCCGCGGTTTCCATCAGCCCCAGCATTTT
CASSFRGFHQPQHF
>TRBJ1-5|.|TRBV2|.
TGTGCCAGCAGCCCGGGACATAATCAGCCCCAGCATTTT
CASSPGHNQPQHF
>TRBJ1-5|.|TRBV10-2|.
TGCGCCAGCAGACAGTATAGCAATCAGCCCCAGCATTTT
CASRQYSNQPQHF
>TRBJ2-3|.|TRBV18|TRBD2
TGTGCCAGCTCACGGACTAGTTCAGATACGCAGTATTTT
CASSRTSSDTQYF
>TRBJ1-2|.|TRBV29-1|TRBD1
TGCAGCGTTTGGGGGACAGACAAAAATGGCTACACCTTC
CSVWGTDKNGYTF
>TRBJ1-1|once|TRBV5-1|.
TGCGCCAGCAGCTTGGATGGGTGGGGCAGCATGAACACTGAAGCTTTCTTT
CASSLDGWGSMNTEAFF
>TRBJ2-7|.|TRBV5-6|.
TGTGCCAGCAGTCCCATCCGGGACAACGAGCAGTACTTC
CASSPIRDNEQYF
>TRBJ1-5|.|TRBV5-5|TRBD1
TGTGCCAGCAGCTTGGAGGGGGACAGGGTCTTTCCCCAGCATTTT
CASSLEGDRVFPQHF
>TRBJ2-1|once|TRBV7-9|.
TGTGCCAGCACCGCCGGAGCTAATAACAGGAATGAGCAGTTCTTC
CASTAGANNRNEQFF
>TRBJ1-6|few|TRBV12-5|.
TGTGCTAGTGGTTTGGACTCTATTTCACCCCTCCACTTT
CASGLDSISPLHF
>TRBJ1-1|.|TRBV18|.
TGTGCCAGCTCACCGGTGGCCATGAACACTGAAGCTTTCTTT
CASSPVAMNTEAFF
>TRBJ2-3|.|TRBV12-3/TRBV12-4|TRBD1
TGTGCCAGCAGTTCAGGGGGTGTGCTAACGCAGTATTTT
CASSSGGVLTQYF
>TRBJ2-7|.|TRBV7-9|.
TGTGCCAGCAGCTTGAGGGACTACGAGCAGTACTTC
CASSLRDYEQYF
>TRBJ1-1|few|TRBV7-9|.
TGTGCCAGCACGAGACAGGCACTCATGAACACTGAAGCTTTCTTT
CASTRQALMNTEAFF
>TRBJ2-7|few|TRBV7-9|TRBD1
TGTGCCAGCAGCTCTCCAACAGGGGGAGGTTACGAGCAGTACTTC
CASSSPTGGGYEQYF
>TRBJ2-3|.|TRBV7-9|.
TGTGCCAGCAGCTTGAGACAGACCACAGATACGCAGTATTTT
CASSLRQTTDTQYF
>TRBJ1-4|.|TRBV15|.
TGTGCCACCAGCAGAGAGCGCCACCCGGCAACTAATGAAAAACTGTTTTTT
CATSRERHPATNEKLFF
>TRBJ2-1|once|TRBV7-6|TRBD1
TGTGCCAGCAGCATCCCGGGTCGGGACAGGGGTGCTGAGCAGTTCTTC
CASSIPGRDRGAEQFF
>TRBJ1-3|.|TRBV6-4|.
TGTGCCAGCAGTGAAAAGACATATTTTGGAAACACCATATATTTT
CASSEKTYFGNTIYF
>TRBJ1-5|.|TRBV6-5|.
TGTGCCAGCTTGAATCCAGATCAGCCCCAGCATTTT
CASLNPDQPQHF
>TRBJ2-2|.|TRBV5-5|TRBD1
TGTGCCAGCAGCTTTACGCGTCCAGGGGGAGCCGGGGAGCTGTTTTTT
CASSFTRPGGAGELFF
>TRBJ2-2|once|TRBV11-2|TRBD2
TGTGCCAGCAGCTTCGGACTAGAGGGCGGGGAGCTGTTTTTT
CASSFGLEGGELFF
>TRBJ2-5|.|TRBV20-1|.
TGCAGTGCTAGAGATGCGGAGACCCAGTACTTC
CSARDAETQYF
>TRBJ2-2|.|TRBV7-2|.
TGTGCCAGCAGCTTACAGGGGAACACCGGGGAGCTGTTTTTT
CASSLQGNTGELFF
>TRBJ2-1|.|TRBV2|TRBD2
TGTGCCAGCGTAGCGGGGGGGCAGCAAAATGAGCAGTTCTTC
CASVAGGQQNEQFF
>TRBJ2-3|.|TRBV5-1|.
TGCGCCAGCAGCCCCCCGGGGGTAACAGATACGCAGTATTTT
CASSPPGVTDTQYF
>TRBJ1-3|.|TRBV30|.
TGTGCCTGGAGAATGAAGAAAAAGAGCTCTGGAAACACCATATATTTT
CAWRMKKKSSGNTIYF
>TRBJ1-1|.|TRBV30|.
TGTGCCTGGACCCGGTTGAACACTGAAGCTTTCTTT
CAWTRLNTEAFF
>TRBJ2-1|.|TRBV7-9|TRBD2
TGTGCCAGCAGCTTCCCTAGCGGGAGGGCCAATGAGCAGTTCTTC
CASSFPSGRANEQFF
>TRBJ1-1|.|TRBV6-5|.
TGTGCCAGCGCCCTCAACGGGGTGAACACTGAAGCTTTCTTT
CASALNGVNTEAFF
>TRBJ2-7|.|TRBV19|.
TGTGCCAGTAGTTCCGGGGCCTACGAGCAGTACTTC
CASSSGAYEQYF
>TRBJ2-1|.|TRBV5-6|TRBD2
TGTGCCAGCAGCCAAGGGACTAGCGGGAGGTACAATGAGCAGTTCTTC
CASSQGTSGRYNEQFF
>TRBJ2-5|.|TRBV29-1|TRBD2
TGCAGCGTTTACGGGACTAGCGACCAAGAGACCCAGTACTTC
CSVYGTSDQETQYF
>TRBJ1-5|.|TRBV7-8|.
TGTGCCAGCAGCTTATCGCGGCAGCCCCAGCATTTT
CASSLSRQPQHF
>TRBJ2-1|.|TRBV3-1/TRBV3-2|TRBD2
TGTGCCAGCAGCAGCGGGAGGTCCTACTACAATGAGCAGTTCTTC
CASSSGRSYYNEQFF